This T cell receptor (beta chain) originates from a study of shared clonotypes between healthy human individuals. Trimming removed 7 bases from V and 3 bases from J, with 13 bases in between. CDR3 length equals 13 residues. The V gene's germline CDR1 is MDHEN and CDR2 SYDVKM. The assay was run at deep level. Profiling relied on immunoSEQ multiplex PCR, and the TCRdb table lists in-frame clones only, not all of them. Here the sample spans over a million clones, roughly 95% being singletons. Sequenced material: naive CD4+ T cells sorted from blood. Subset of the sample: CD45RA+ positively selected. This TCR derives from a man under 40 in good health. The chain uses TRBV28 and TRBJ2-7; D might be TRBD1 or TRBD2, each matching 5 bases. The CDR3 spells CASTVGPDYEQYF. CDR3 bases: TGTGCCAGCACCGTGGGACCGGACTACGAGCAGTACTTC.